Below are 6 T cell receptor beta chains sequenced from a single sample in a study of T cell repertoires in cytomegalovirus infection. These receptors lack a known antigen. From the reads, TCRdb called clonotypes with MiXCR, one entry per CDR3 protein. Among 700,000 to 850,000 distinct CDR3 sequences listed, 30% to 35% were seen once. Here the sequenced sample was cultured CD8+ T cells from PBMCs, taken from culture after CMV antigen stimulation. The receptors originated from a human donor in good health (CMV status not recorded). Some clones in this sample may be carry-over from other donors' samples.

The J gene is TRBJ2-1, the V gene TRBV27, with 13 bases fitting TRBD2. V lost 6 bases, J lost 11 bases, and 25 bases stayed unmatched. The V gene's germline CDR1 is MNHEY and CDR2 SMNVEV (reference sequence). This CDR3 has 20 residues. CDR3 sequence reads: CASSRPGLAGLGPRMQKQFF. As DNA, the CDR3 is TGTGCCAGCAGCAGACCGGGACTAGCGGGACTAGGACCACGAATGCAAAAGCAGTTCTTC.

This clonotype was seen at least ten times. The CDR3 is CASNLGYYSNQPQHF. The CDR3 DNA reads as TGTGCCAGCAACCTAGGGTATTATAGCAATCAGCCCCAGCATTTT. The rearrangement joins TRBV7-2 to TRBJ1-5; no reliable D call. Per the germline V gene, CDR1 is SGHTA and CDR2 is FQGNSA. The CDR3 extends over 15 amino acids. Trimming stripped 7 bases from V and 0 bases from J, with 13 bases between. The entire variable domain, with the rest obtained from reference TRBV7-2 and TRBJ1-5, is as follows: GAGVSQSPSNKVTEKGKDVELRCDPISGHTALYWYRQSLGQGLEFLIYFQGNSAPDKSGLPSDRFSAERTGGSVSTLTIQRTQQEDSAVYLCASNLGYYSNQPQHFGDGTRLSIL.

This chain uses TRBV15 with TRBJ2-1; D uncertain. The V gene lost 1 base and the J gene lost 8 bases, with 6 bases spanning the gap. The V gene's germline CDR1 is LNHNV and CDR2 YYDKDF (reference sequence). The CDR3 length is 12 residues. CDR3 in DNA: TGTGCCACCAGCAGAGTTTTCGATGAGCAGTTCTTC. Translation gives CATSRVFDEQFF.

This clonotype showed up just a few times. The rearrangement uses TRBV4-2 and TRBJ2-4; D perhaps matches TRBD1 (7 bases). CDR1 and CDR2 (germline): LGHNA, YNFKEQ. CDR3 length equals 17 residues. The V and J ends lost 3 bases and 1 base respectively, with 16 bases between them. The CDR3 spells CASSHPSEGAAKNIQYF. The CDR3 DNA is TGTGCCAGCAGCCATCCTAGCGAGGGGGCGGCCAAAAACATTCAGTACTTC.

This clonotype was seen a few times. The chain links TRBV5-6 to TRBJ2-2; 7 bases match TRBD1. The CDR3 has 21 residues. Trimming at V came to 2 bases and at J to 0 bases, leaving 19 bases not matched to a gene. Germline V gene data show CDR1 as SGHDT and CDR2 as YYEEEE. CDR3 sequence: CASSLYRGAIVWDPNTGELFF. For the CDR3, the DNA is TGTGCCAGCAGCTTATACAGGGGTGCCATTGTGTGGGATCCGAACACCGGGGAGCTGTTTTTT.

The chain is built from TRBV7-2 and TRBJ2-7; D remains unclear. The CDR3 is 13 amino acids. V dropped 3 bases and J dropped 2 bases, with 8 bases sitting between them. Germline CDR1 SGHTA, CDR2 FQGNSA. The CDR3: CASSFDNPYEQYV. CDR3 DNA: TGTGCCAGCAGCTTCGACAATCCCTACGAGCAGTACGTC.